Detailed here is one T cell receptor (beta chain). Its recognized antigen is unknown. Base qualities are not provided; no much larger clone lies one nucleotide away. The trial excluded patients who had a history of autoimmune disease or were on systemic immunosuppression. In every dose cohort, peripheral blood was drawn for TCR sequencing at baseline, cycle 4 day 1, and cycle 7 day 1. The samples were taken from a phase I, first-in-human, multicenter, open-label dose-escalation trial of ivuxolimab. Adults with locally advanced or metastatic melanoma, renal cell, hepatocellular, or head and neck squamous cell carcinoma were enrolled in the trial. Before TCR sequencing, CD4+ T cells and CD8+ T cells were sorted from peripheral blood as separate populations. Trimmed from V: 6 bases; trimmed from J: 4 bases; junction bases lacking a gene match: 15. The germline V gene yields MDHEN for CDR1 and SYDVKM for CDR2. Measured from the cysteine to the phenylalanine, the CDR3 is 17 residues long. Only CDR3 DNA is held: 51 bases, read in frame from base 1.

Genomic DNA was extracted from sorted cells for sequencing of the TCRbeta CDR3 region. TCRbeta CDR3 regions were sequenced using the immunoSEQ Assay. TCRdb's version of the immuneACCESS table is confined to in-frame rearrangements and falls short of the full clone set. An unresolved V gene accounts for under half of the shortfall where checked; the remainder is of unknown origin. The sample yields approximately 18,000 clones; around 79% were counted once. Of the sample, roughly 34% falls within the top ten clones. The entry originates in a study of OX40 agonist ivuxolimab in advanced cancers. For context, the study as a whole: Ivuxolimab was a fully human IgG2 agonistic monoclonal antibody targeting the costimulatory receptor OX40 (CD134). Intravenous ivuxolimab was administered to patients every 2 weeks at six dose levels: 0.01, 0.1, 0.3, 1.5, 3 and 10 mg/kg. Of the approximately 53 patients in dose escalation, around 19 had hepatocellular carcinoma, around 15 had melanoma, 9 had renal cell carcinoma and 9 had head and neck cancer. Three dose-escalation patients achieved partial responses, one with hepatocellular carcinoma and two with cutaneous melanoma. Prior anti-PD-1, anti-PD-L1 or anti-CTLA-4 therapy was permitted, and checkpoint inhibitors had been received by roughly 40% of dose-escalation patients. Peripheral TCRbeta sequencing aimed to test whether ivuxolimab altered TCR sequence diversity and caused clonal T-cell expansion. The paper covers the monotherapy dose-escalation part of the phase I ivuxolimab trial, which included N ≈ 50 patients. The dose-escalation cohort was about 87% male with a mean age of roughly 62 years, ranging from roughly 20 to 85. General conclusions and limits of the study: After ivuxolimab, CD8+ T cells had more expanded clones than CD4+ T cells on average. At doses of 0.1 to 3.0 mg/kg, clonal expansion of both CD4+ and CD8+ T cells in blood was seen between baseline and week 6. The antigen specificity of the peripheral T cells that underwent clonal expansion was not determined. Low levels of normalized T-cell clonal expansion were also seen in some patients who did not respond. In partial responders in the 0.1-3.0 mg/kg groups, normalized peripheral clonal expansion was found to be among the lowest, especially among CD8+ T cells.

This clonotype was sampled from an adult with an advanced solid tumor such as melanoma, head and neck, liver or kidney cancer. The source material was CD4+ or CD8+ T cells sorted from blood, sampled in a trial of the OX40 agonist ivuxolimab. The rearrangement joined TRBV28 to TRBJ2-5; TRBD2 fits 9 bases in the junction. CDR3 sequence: CASSPPGGLASGETQYF. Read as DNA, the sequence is TGTGCCAGCAGCCCCCCCGGGGGACTAGCATCCGGAGAGACCCAGTACTTC. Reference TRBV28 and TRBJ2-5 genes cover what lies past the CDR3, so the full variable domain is DVKVTQSSRYLVKRTGEKVFLECVQDMDHENMFWYRQDPGLGLRLIYFSYDVKMKEKGDIPEGYSVSREKKERFSLILESASTNQTSMYLCASSPPGGLASGETQYFGPGTRLLVL.